This T cell receptor (beta chain) appears in the sequencing data of a study of shared clonotypes between healthy human individuals. TCRdb's copy holds only in-frame clones and misses some; the assay was immunoSEQ multiplex PCR. Of approximately 640,000 clones in the sample, 72% were seen once. Germline V CDR1 and CDR2: GTSNPN, SVGIG (reference sequence). The germline V and J ends were trimmed by 0 bases and 10 bases, with 13 bases remaining between them. This CDR3 is 14 amino acids long. The sample was memory CD4+ T cells sorted from blood. Described subset: CD45RA-negative fraction. The source of this sequence is a woman under 40 in good health. The V call is TRBV30, the J call TRBJ1-6, with a tentative D call TRBD1 (5 bases). Here the CDR3 reads CAWSVLDTKSPLHF. As DNA, the CDR3 is TGTGCCTGGAGTGTACTGGACACCAAATCACCCCTCCACTTT.